The 31 T cell receptor beta chains given below trace back to one sample, sequenced in a study of blood T cell repertoires in COVID-19. Some clones are missing from TCRdb's copy, which holds only in-frame ones; the method was immunoSEQ multiplex PCR. The sample lists a few hundred thousand clones, roughly nine tenths occurring once. Sequencing input: PBMCs or T cells enriched from blood (not recorded which). The receptors were sampled from a woman in her 50s who had recovered from COVID-19.

V and J are TRBV19 and TRBJ1-1, with 7 bases matching TRBD1. CDR3 length: 15 amino acids. Trimming cost V 4 bases and J 0 bases; bases outside gene matches: 5. Germline CDR1 reads LNHDA; CDR2 reads SQIVND (reference sequence). For the CDR3, the DNA is TGTGCCAGTAGTACCCCGACAGGGTTGAACACTGAAGCTTTCTTT. It specifies CASSTPTGLNTEAFF. Looking up the rest from reference TRBV19 and TRBJ1-1 gives the full variable domain: DGGITQSPKYLFRKEGQNVTLSCEQNLNHDAMYWYRQDPGQGLRLIYYSQIVNDFQKGDIAEGYSVSREKKESFPLTVTSAQKNPTAFYLCASSTPTGLNTEAFFGQGTRLTVV.

The chain employs TRBV11-2 and TRBJ2-7; D might be TRBD2 (5 bases). Trimming pared 3 bases from V and 7 bases from J, leaving 16 bases between. Germline lookup yields CDR1 SGHAT and CDR2 FQNNGV. The CDR3 is made up of 14 amino acids. The CDR3 protein is CASSFGRVAREQYF. DNA for the CDR3: TGTGCCAGCAGCTTCGGACGAGTAGCGAGGGAGCAGTACTTC. Supplemented by reference TRBV11-2 and TRBJ2-7, the full variable domain reads EAGVAQSPRYKIIEKRQSVAFWCNPISGHATLYWYQQILGQGPKLLIQFQNNGVVDDSQLPKDRFSAERLKGVDSTLKIQPAKLEDSAVYLCASSFGRVAREQYFGPGTRLTVT.

The chain carries TRBV6-6 and TRBJ1-2; 9 nucleotides line up with TRBD1. Germline trimming cut 0 bases from V and 7 bases from J; bases unmatched to any gene: 3. The V gene's germline CDR1 is MNHNY and CDR2 SVGAGI (reference sequence). The CDR3 consists of 14 residues. This chain's CDR3 is CASSYSQGAGGYTF. The CDR3 DNA sequence: TGTGCCAGCAGTTACTCACAGGGGGCAGGTGGCTACACCTTC.

The DNA for the CDR3 is TGTGCCATCAGTCCAACCGACGGGACAGGGTTTTTGGAGCAGTTCTTC. Translating gives CAISPTDGTGFLEQFF. This chain joins TRBV10-3 and TRBJ2-1; 9 bases are a match to TRBD1. V lost 5 bases to trimming and J lost 10 bases; unmatched junction nucleotides: 15. Germline V gene data show CDR1 as ENHRY and CDR2 as SYGVKD. CDR3 length: 16 residues.

J is TRBJ2-1 and V is TRBV9; the match to TRBD2 covers 9 bases. This CDR3 has 17 residues. The trim removed 0 bases at V and 0 bases at J, leaving 4 bases unmatched. In germline, CDR1 is SGDLS, CDR2 YYNGEE. The CDR3 bases are TGTGCCAGCAGCGTAGGACTAGCGGAGAGCTCCTACAATGAGCAGTTCTTC. Protein: CASSVGLAESSYNEQFF.

This clone was detected only once. The chain employs TRBV7-2 and TRBJ2-1; weak D call: TRBD2 (6 bases). The CDR3 totals 15 residues. The germline V gene has CDR1 SGHTA and CDR2 FQGNSA. The ends were cut back, 6 bases at V and 9 bases at J, with 21 bases in the middle. CDR3 in DNA: TGTGCCAGCAGGGAGCGGGCCTCTGAGTACGGTGAGCAGTTCTTC. Residues: CASRERASEYGEQFF.

CDR3 protein: CASSFRGFSSGNTIYF. CDR3 in DNA: TGTGCCAGCAGTTTCAGAGGGTTTAGCTCTGGAAACACCATATATTTT. The V gene is TRBV28, the J gene TRBJ1-3, with unresolved D. The CDR3 covers 16 residues. CDR1 is MDHEN and CDR2 is SYDVKM in the germline V gene. V was pared by 3 bases and J by 0 bases, with 12 bases between.

Only one count was recorded for this clone. This chain joins TRBV6-5 and TRBJ1-3, with D perhaps matching TRBD1 (6 bases). The CDR3 totals 14 residues. Trimming stripped 4 bases from V and 3 bases from J, with 10 bases between. Germline-derived CDR1 and CDR2 are MNHEY and SVGAGI. CDR3 DNA: TGTGCCAGCAGTTTGAGGGGGTTTGGAAACACCATATATTTT. This codes for CASSLRGFGNTIYF.

J is TRBJ2-7 and V is TRBV27, with a weak D call TRBD2 (7 bases). The V and J ends lost 0 bases and 4 bases respectively, with 22 bases between them. This CDR3 has 18 residues. Per germline, CDR1 MNHEY and CDR2 SMNVEV (reference sequence). The chain's CDR3 is CASSLSGRKGRGVYEQYF. The CDR3 DNA sequence: TGTGCCAGCAGTTTATCGGGGCGTAAGGGGAGGGGGGTGTACGAGCAGTACTTC.

The rearrangement uses TRBV27 and TRBJ1-6; no reliable D call. The CDR3 has 13 amino acids. The germline V gene encodes CDR1 MNHEY and CDR2 SMNVEV (reference sequence). V lost 3 bases and J 11 bases, leaving 11 bases between the germline ends. The CDR3 is CASSFQRGPPLHF. Written as DNA, the CDR3 is TGTGCCAGCAGTTTTCAGCGGGGTCCACCCCTCCACTTT.

The rearrangement uses TRBV20-1 and TRBJ2-5; TRBD2 matches at 10 bases. V lost 3 bases and J lost 5; bases outside the gene matches: 12. CDR3 length: 16 residues. Germline CDR1 and CDR2: DFQATT and SNEGSKA (reference sequence). The CDR3 nucleotides are TGCAGTGCTAGTCCCGCTAGCGGGAGAAAGAAGGAGACCCAGTACTTC. Translation: CSASPASGRKKETQYF.

The J gene is TRBJ2-2, the V gene TRBV4-1; 7 bases are shared with TRBD2. CDR3 length: 16 amino acids. V lost 7 bases, J lost 8 bases, and 16 bases stayed unmatched. Germline assignment: CDR1 MGHRA and CDR2 YSYEKL. The CDR3 DNA is TGCGCCAGCACCCTAGCGGCGGGAGTGCGGGGAGGGGAGCTGTTTTTT. This codes for CASTLAAGVRGGELFF.

This clone was detected a few times. The chain recombines TRBV19 with TRBJ1-2; D possibly corresponds to TRBD1 (5 bases). From germline, CDR1 is LNHDA and CDR2 SQIVND (reference sequence). V gave up 6 bases and J gave up 5 bases, with 19 bases separating them. The CDR3 covers 15 residues. The DNA for the CDR3 is TGTGCCAGTAGCTTTGCTATTGGGGCCAGTTATGGCTACACCTTC. Its translation is CASSFAIGASYGYTF.

V is TRBV28 and J is TRBJ1-5; tentative D call: TRBD1 (5 bases). The CDR3 is 17 residues long. V lost 5 bases and J lost 1, with 18 bases in between. CDR1 MDHEN and CDR2 SYDVKM come from the germline V gene. The CDR3 reads CASSPRGTKLSNQPQHF. The CDR3 region has the DNA TGTGCCAGCAGTCCTCGGGGGACTAAGTTAAGCAATCAGCCCCAGCATTTT.

This chain joins TRBV4-3 and TRBJ2-7; 9 nucleotides agree with TRBD1. Germline V gene lookup returns CDR1 LGHNA and CDR2 YSLEER. After removal of 0 bases from V and 3 bases from J, the junction contained 3 bases not matched to a gene. The CDR3 has 15 residues. CDR3 in DNA: TGCGCCAGCAGCCAAGATTGGGACAGGGTCTACGAGCAGTACTTC. Translating gives CASSQDWDRVYEQYF.

The V and J genes are TRBV4-2 and TRBJ2-1; 7 positions agree with TRBD2. After removal of 4 bases from V and 3 bases from J, the junction contained 15 bases not matched to a gene. CDR3 length: 18 residues. The germline CDR1 and CDR2 sequences are LGHNA and YNFKEQ. The CDR3 region has the DNA TGTGCCAGCAGCCCCGAAAATACGAAGACTAGCTTCTACAATGAGCAGTTCTTC. It codes for CASSPENTKTSFYNEQFF.

The chain uses TRBV4-3 and TRBJ1-2; D might be TRBD1 (5 bases). The CDR3 is 16 amino acids. Germline V lookup: CDR1 LGHNA, CDR2 YSLEER. V gave up 3 bases and J gave up 5 bases, with 19 bases separating them. CDR3 in amino acids: CASSQVGGALLYGYTF. DNA of the CDR3: TGCGCCAGCAGCCAGGTGGGGGGAGCCCTCCTATATGGCTACACCTTC.

The CDR3 protein is CASSQLAGQANNSPLHF. For the CDR3, the DNA is TGCGCCAGCAGCCAATTGGCCGGACAGGCGAATAATTCACCCCTCCACTTT. The V call is TRBV4-1, the J call TRBJ1-6; 7 bases map to TRBD1. The CDR3 spans 17 residues. Germline loops: CDR1 MGHRA, CDR2 YSYEKL. V was clipped by 2 bases and J by 5 bases; unmatched bases: 9.

This chain joins TRBV6-5 and TRBJ1-2; D unresolved. Trimming left V 5 bases short and J 6 bases short, with 16 bases between. The CDR3 runs 14 residues. Germline V lookup: CDR1 MNHEY, CDR2 SVGAGI. The CDR3 DNA follows: TGTGCCAGCAGTCCAGCTAGAACAAAGGATGGCTACACCTTC. Translating it yields CASSPARTKDGYTF.

This clone came up a few times. The chain combines TRBV5-8 with TRBJ1-4, with D uncertain. Between the trimmed V and J ends, which lost 2 bases and 8 bases, there was a span of 10 bases. CDR3 length: 13 amino acids. CDR1 and CDR2 from the germline V gene are SGHTS and YDEGEE. The CDR3 region is CASSFIPGEKLFF. The CDR3 DNA sequence: TGTGCCAGCAGCTTTATCCCGGGGGAAAAACTGTTTTTT.

This clone has only one observation. V gene TRBV4-3 combines with J gene TRBJ2-5; 8 bases fit TRBD2. Germline V CDR1 and CDR2: LGHNA, YSLEER. V lost 6 bases and J lost 0; bases outside the gene matches: 6. CDR3 length: 15 amino acids. CDR3 DNA sequence: TGCGCCAGCAGAAAGAGCGGGAGTTACCAAGAGACCCAGTACTTC. As protein: CASRKSGSYQETQYF.

The chain combines TRBV19 with TRBJ1-3; 8 nucleotides match TRBD1. Trimming cost V 8 bases and J 3 bases; bases outside gene matches: 3. The CDR3 has 13 residues. Per the germline V gene, CDR1 is LNHDA and CDR2 is SQIVND (reference sequence). DNA of the CDR3: TGTGCCAGTCCAGACAGGGGTGGAAACACCATATATTTT. Translation gives CASPDRGGNTIYF.

V and J are TRBV3-1 (or the pseudogene TRBV3-2) and TRBJ2-7; 7 nucleotides agree with TRBD2. Germline V gene data show CDR1 as LGHDT and CDR2 as YNNKEL (reference sequence). J lost 1 base, V lost 4 bases, and 4 bases had no gene match. This CDR3 contains 14 residues. In nucleotides, the CDR3 is TGTGCCAGCAGCCCGTTAGCGGGTTCCTACGAGCAGTACTTC. Translating it yields CASSPLAGSYEQYF.

The J gene is TRBJ1-2, the V gene TRBV19, with D possibly matching TRBD1 (6 bases). Germline CDR1 is LNHDA and CDR2 is SQIVND (reference sequence). CDR3 length: 16 amino acids. Trimming took 3 bases from V and 0 from J, leaving 14 bases between them. The CDR3 nucleotides are TGTGCCAGTAGTATGGGCAGGGGACCGACTAACTATGGCTACACCTTC. Translated, it gives CASSMGRGPTNYGYTF.

The V call is TRBV28, the J call TRBJ2-3; 9 positions agree with TRBD1. The germline V gene encodes CDR1 MDHEN and CDR2 SYDVKM. V was clipped by 7 bases and J by 3 bases; unmatched bases: 2. This CDR3 has 13 residues. CDR3 nucleotides: TGTGCCAGCACCGGACAGGGGACAGATACGCAGTATTTT. It yields the protein CASTGQGTDTQYF.

The chain employs TRBV13 and TRBJ2-5, with D perhaps TRBD1 (6 bases). V was clipped by 4 bases and J by 2 bases, with 17 bases between them. The CDR3 sequence is 16 residues long. The germline CDR1 and CDR2 sequences are PRHDT and FYEKMQ (reference sequence). The CDR3 DNA is TGTGCCAGCAGCTCACCAACAGGGACCGCTCAAGAGACCCAGTACTTC. It codes for CASSSPTGTAQETQYF.

The chain has TRBV18 and TRBJ2-7; no clear D. V lost 6 bases and J lost 6, with 12 bases in between. Germline assignment: CDR1 KGHSH and CDR2 LQKENI. The CDR3 is 12 amino acids. The CDR3 is CASSLDSFEQYF. CDR3 in DNA: TGTGCCAGCTCGCTTGACTCGTTCGAGCAGTACTTC. The full variable domain, in which reference TRBV18 and TRBJ2-7 provide the parts outside the CDR3, is NAGVMQNPRHLVRRRGQEARLRCSPMKGHSHVYWYRQLPEEGLKFMVYLQKENIIDESGMPKERFSAEFPKEGPSILRIQQVVRGDSAAYFCASSLDSFEQYFGPGTRLTVT.

This clone showed up just a few times. The chain combines TRBV2 with TRBJ1-5, with D tentatively TRBD1 (6 bases). Deletions cut 6 bases from V and 0 bases from J, with 12 bases between. The germline V gene has CDR1 SNHLY and CDR2 FYNNEI. The CDR3 contains 15 residues. The CDR3 spells CASSEGQNSNQPQHF. The CDR3 nucleotides read TGTGCCAGCAGCGAGGGACAAAATAGCAATCAGCCCCAGCATTTT.

As to this clone: This CDR3 is also generated by other DNA sequences in the sample. The genes are TRBV18 and TRBJ2-5, with TRBD1 matching over 12 bases. With 3 bases clipped from V and 5 bases from J, the junction kept 4 bases outside the gene matches. This CDR3 is 15 amino acids long. Germline values: CDR1 KGHSH, CDR2 LQKENI. The CDR3 bases are TGTGCCAGCTCACCGGGGACAGGGGGCCAGGAGACCCAGTACTTC. Translation gives CASSPGTGGQETQYF.

V is TRBV28 and J is TRBJ1-2; 8 bases are a match to TRBD1. After removal of 1 base from V and 4 bases from J, the junction contained 8 bases not matched to a gene. From germline, CDR1 is MDHEN and CDR2 SYDVKM. The CDR3 spans 16 residues. For the CDR3, the DNA is TGTGCCAGCAGTTTATTTCGGACAGGGTCGGTCTATGGCTACACCTTC. It specifies CASSLFRTGSVYGYTF.

The chain is built from TRBV24-1 and TRBJ2-1; the match to TRBD2 covers 11 bases. V lost 3 bases to trimming and J lost 1 base; unmatched junction nucleotides: 13. Germline loops: CDR1 KGHDR, CDR2 SFDVKD. The CDR3 contains 20 residues. CDR3 sequence reads: CATSDPAGTSGKESYNEQFF. CDR3 DNA: TGTGCCACCAGTGATCCCGCCGGGACTAGCGGAAAGGAATCCTACAATGAGCAGTTCTTC.